One T cell receptor (beta chain) is described in this entry. Its antigen specificity is not known. No much larger clonotype is one base removed from it; base qualities were not supplied. The germline V gene supplies CDR1 SGHNT and CDR2 YENEEA. There are 14 amino acids in the CDR3, from cysteine to phenylalanine inclusive. The retained sequence is limited to the CDR3, 42 bases, with the frame set at the first base. The V end gives up 5 bases and the J end 11 bases, leaving 9 bases in the junction not matched to a gene. Collaborating institutions collected whole blood in K2EDTA tubes following their own protocols. For TCRbeta analysis, collaborators shipped samples as frozen whole blood, isolated PBMCs, or DNA extracted from either of those sample types. This sample is part of a study of blood T cell repertoires in COVID-19 (dated by TCRdb to 2019 to 2021). Background on the whole study: Samples from collaborators originated in the United States, Italy and Spain and spanned both the acute and convalescent phases of COVID-19. The repertoires were released in a freely available public database meant as a resource for research on the immune response to SARS-CoV-2. The samples were drawn from the first 160 participants of the ongoing ImmuneRACE study and from some 1,300 subjects provided by 6 global collaborators. Nearly every sample came with metadata listing a de-identified subject ID, COVID-19 status, age in years and sex. HLA class I and class II types, where available, came from metadata supplied by the sample provider rather than from assay-based typing. The dataset comprised deeply sampled blood TCRbeta repertoires from subjects exposed to, actively infected with, or recovered from COVID-19. The prospective study material was composed of cDNA or gDNA derived from T cells, B-cell-depleted T cells, or PBMCs.

TCRbeta CDR3 regions were amplified from genomic DNA by means of the immunoSEQ Assay, a bias-controlled multiplex PCR. Per the authors' processing: The number of nucleated cells in each sample was estimated from the amplification of reference gene primers within the assay. Sequence reads were collapsed and filtered to measure the absolute abundance of every unique TCRbeta CDR3 rearrangement. Productive Simpson clonality was computed per sample as the square root of Simpson's diversity index over productive rearrangements. TCRdb took this table from immuneACCESS and kept in-frame rearrangements with V and J called. Such tables lack part of the clones; where checked against another copy, unresolved V genes explain under half of the gap, and the rest is unexplained. From that table come the V and J calls and clone size; the DNA was used to work out D and trimming. This sample is represented by around 59,000 clones; 85% to 90% of them were singletons. In total, the top ten clones hold around 1.5% of the sample.

The investigation overall reported the following: The quantity of clinical and demographic metadata differed by source and by participant and was supplied without curation.

The chain uses TRBV11-3 and TRBJ1-1, and 12 junction bases match TRBD1. The specimen was peripheral blood. The clonotype was recovered from a man aged 55 to 69 with acute or convalescent COVID-19. Here the CDR3 is given as CASSPPGTGGSAFF. The sequence in DNA is TGTGCCAGCAGCCCCCCCGGGACAGGGGGCTCTGCTTTCTTT.